One sample yielded the 7 T cell receptor beta chains listed below, sequenced in a study of cytomegalovirus exposure and HLA in healthy donors. Primers: 60 Vbeta forward and 13 Jbeta reverse. Produced via immunoSEQ multiplex PCR; TCRdb's table is partial and in-frame only. The sample has about 200,000 clones, 55% to 75% seen once; the top ten hold 2.6%. The material sequenced was PBMCs. These receptors were obtained from a man aged 40-49 years in good health and CMV-seropositive.

The CDR3 DNA is TGTGCCAGCAGCCCCCCGGGAGGACAGAAATACAATGAGCAGTTCTTC. This encodes CASSPPGGQKYNEQFF. The rearrangement uses TRBV11-3 and TRBJ2-1; possible D gene TRBD2, 7 bases. V was cut by 5 bases and J by 4 bases, with 18 bases left in between. The CDR3 consists of 16 residues. Germline assignment: CDR1 SGHNT and CDR2 YENEEA.

CDR3 protein: CASSSQTSNEQYF. The DNA of the CDR3 is TGCGCCAGCTCTAGCCAGACTAGCAACGAGCAGTACTTC. The gene calls are TRBV4-1 and TRBJ2-7, with 7 bases that match TRBD2. The length of the CDR3 is 13 residues. Looked up from germline, CDR1 is MGHRA and CDR2 is YSYEKL. V was clipped by 8 bases and J by 5 bases; unmatched bases: 9.

CDR3 in amino acids: CASSRGGAAIYNSPLHF. The CDR3 DNA reads TGCGCCAGCAGTCGTGGCGGGGCAGCGATATATAATTCACCCCTCCACTTT. V gene TRBV23-1 combines with J gene TRBJ1-6, with D tentatively TRBD1 (5 bases). TRBV23-1 is classed as an ORF, of uncertain function. V was cut by 4 bases and J by 4 bases, with 17 bases left in between. The CDR3 is made up of 17 amino acids.

This chain joins TRBV5-1 and TRBJ2-1; 8 bases line up with TRBD2. This CDR3 region has 15 residues. The germline V gene has CDR1 SGHRS and CDR2 YFSETQ. The trim removed 2 bases at V and 6 bases at J, leaving 7 bases unmatched. As DNA, the CDR3 is TGCGCCAGCAGCTTCGGCGAGCGGGGGACCAATGAGCAGTTCTTC. It yields the protein CASSFGERGTNEQFF. Using reference TRBV5-1 and TRBJ2-1 for the parts outside the CDR3, the full variable domain is KAGVTQTPRYLIKTRGQQVTLSCSPISGHRSVSWYQQTPGQGLQFLFEYFSETQRNKGNFPGRFSGRQFSNSRSEMNVSTLELGDSALYLCASSFGERGTNEQFFGPGTRLTVL.

The chain links TRBV19 to TRBJ1-5; TRBD1 aligns across 7 bases. The CDR3 is 14 amino acids. The germline gives CDR1 LNHDA, CDR2 SQIVND (reference sequence). J gave up 4 bases and V 6 bases, and 6 bases lay outside the gene matches. The CDR3 loop reads CASRKDRENQPQHF. CDR3 in DNA: TGTGCCAGTAGGAAAGACAGGGAGAATCAGCCCCAGCATTTT.

The CDR3 loop reads CASNRVNNEQFF. The DNA for the CDR3 is TGTGCCAGCAACAGGGTAAACAATGAGCAGTTCTTC. The chain has TRBV28 and TRBJ2-1; possibly TRBD1 for D (6 bases). Germline-derived CDR1 and CDR2 are MDHEN and SYDVKM. Trimming stripped 7 bases from V and 5 bases from J, with 9 bases between. This CDR3 region has 12 residues.

The CDR3 reads CSAQTQETQYF. CDR3 coding DNA: TGCAGTGCTCAGACACAAGAGACCCAGTACTTC. V gene TRBV20-1 combines with J gene TRBJ2-7, with unresolved D. The last part of the DNA fits TRBJ2-5 better; the J call may be wrong. CDR1 is DFQATT and CDR2 is SNEGSKA in the germline V gene (reference sequence). CDR3 length equals 11 residues.